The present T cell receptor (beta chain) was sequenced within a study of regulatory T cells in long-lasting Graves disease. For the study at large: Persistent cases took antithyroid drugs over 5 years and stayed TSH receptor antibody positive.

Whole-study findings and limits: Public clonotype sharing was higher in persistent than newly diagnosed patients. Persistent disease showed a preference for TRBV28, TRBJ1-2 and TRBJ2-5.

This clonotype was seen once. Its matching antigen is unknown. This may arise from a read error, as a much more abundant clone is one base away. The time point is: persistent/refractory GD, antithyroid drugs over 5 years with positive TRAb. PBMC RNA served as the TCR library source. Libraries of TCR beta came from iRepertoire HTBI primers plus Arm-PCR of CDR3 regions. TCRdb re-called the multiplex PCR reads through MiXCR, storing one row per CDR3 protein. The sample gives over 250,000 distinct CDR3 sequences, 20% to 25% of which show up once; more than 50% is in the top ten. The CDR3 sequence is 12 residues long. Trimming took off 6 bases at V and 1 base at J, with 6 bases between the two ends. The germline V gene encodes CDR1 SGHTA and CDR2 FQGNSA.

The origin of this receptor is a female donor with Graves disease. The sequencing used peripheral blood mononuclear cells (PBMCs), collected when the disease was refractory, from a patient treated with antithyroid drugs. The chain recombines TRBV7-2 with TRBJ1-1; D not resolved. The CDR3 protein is CASRDPNTEAFF. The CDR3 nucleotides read TGTGCCAGCAGGGACCCGAACACTGAAGCTTTCTTT.